This T cell receptor (beta chain) appears in the sequencing data of a study of human T cells and chemical hapten exposure. Via MiXCR, TCRdb re-called the RACE reads, giving one row per CDR3 protein. Of just under 65,000 distinct CDR3 sequences listed, 9.5% to 11% are singletons. This clonotype was seen more than once but under ten times. The CDR3 runs to 15 residues. V was cut by 6 bases and J by 2 bases, with 13 bases left in between. Germline assignment: CDR1 MNHEY and CDR2 SVGEGT. Time point defined: patch test 3, about 24 weeks after DPC sensitization. The sample's treatment: therapeutic diphenylcyclopropenone sensitization with weekly scalp DPC.

The V and J genes are TRBV6-2 or TRBV6-3 and TRBJ2-2; D is uncertain. The sequencing here drew on whole blood, taken in connection with sensitization to the hapten diphenylcyclopropenone (DPC). This clonotype was sampled from a woman in her 30s with alopecia areata. Some clones in this sample may be carry-over from other donors' samples. In DNA form, the CDR3 reads TGTGCCAGCAGACACTCCGGCGGTAACACCGGGGAGCTGTTTTTT. Translated: CASRHSGGNTGELFF.